Sequencing of this T cell receptor (beta chain) was carried out in a study of breast tumors, draining lymph nodes, adjacent tissues. Broader study findings: Most tumor T cells seemingly derive from lymph node, then expand in tumor.

Samples came from axillary lymph nodes draining the breast cancer. This clonotype was counted at least ten times. What it binds is not known. TCRdb passed the multiplex PCR reads through MiXCR, listing each CDR3 protein once. The table lists 150,000 to 200,000 distinct CDR3 sequences, around a third of them singletons, with 4.3% in the top ten. CDR1 SGHAT and CDR2 FQNNGV come from the germline V gene. This CDR3 has 14 residues. V dropped 5 bases and J dropped 3 bases, with 11 bases sitting between them. Specimen: axillary lymph node tissue. This chain uses TRBV11-2 with TRBJ2-1; D is possibly TRBD1 (6 bases). The clonotype originates from a female donor with breast cancer. Some clones in this sample may be carry-over from other donors' samples. Written as DNA, the CDR3 is TGTGCCAGCAGCCCGGGACACCTCTACAATGAGCAGTTCTTC. This translates into CASSPGHLYNEQFF.